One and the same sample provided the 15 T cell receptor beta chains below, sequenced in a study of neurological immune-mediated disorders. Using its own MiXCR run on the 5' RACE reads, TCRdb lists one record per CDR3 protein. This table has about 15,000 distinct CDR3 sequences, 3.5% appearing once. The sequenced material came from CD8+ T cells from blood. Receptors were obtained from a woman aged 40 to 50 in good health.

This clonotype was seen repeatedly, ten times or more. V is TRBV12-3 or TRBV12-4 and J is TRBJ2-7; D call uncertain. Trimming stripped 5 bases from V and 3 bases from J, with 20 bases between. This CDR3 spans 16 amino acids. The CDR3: CASSPRGESRVYEQYF. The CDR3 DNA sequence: TGTGCCAGCAGTCCAAGAGGCGAGAGTCGGGTCTACGAGCAGTACTTC.

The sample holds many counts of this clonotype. This CDR3 is CASLGTGGSYNSPLHF. CDR3 DNA sequence: TGTGCCAGCCTCGGGACAGGGGGCTCCTATAATTCACCCCTCCACTTT. V usage is TRBV2 and J usage is TRBJ1-6; 11 positions agree with TRBD1. CDR3 size: 16 residues. Germline V lookup: CDR1 SNHLY, CDR2 FYNNEI. Unmatched junction bases numbered 3, after V lost 8 bases and J lost 0 bases.

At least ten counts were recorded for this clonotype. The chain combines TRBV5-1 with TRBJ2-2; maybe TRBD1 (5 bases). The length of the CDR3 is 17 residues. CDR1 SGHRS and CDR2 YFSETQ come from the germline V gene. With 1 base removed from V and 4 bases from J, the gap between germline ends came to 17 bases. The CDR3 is CASSLPWTRRLTGELFF. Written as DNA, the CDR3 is TGCGCCAGCAGCTTGCCCTGGACACGTCGACTCACCGGGGAGCTGTTTTTT.

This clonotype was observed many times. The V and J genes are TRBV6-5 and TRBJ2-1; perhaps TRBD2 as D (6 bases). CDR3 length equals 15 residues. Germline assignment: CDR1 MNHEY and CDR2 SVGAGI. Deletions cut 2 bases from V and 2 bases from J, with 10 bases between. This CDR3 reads CASSYDERAYNEQFF. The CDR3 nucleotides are TGTGCCAGCAGTTACGACGAGCGGGCCTACAATGAGCAGTTCTTC.

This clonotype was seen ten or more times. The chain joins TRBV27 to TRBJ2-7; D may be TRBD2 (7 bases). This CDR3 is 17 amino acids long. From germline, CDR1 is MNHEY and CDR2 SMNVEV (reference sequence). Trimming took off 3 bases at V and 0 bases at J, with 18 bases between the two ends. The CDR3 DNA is TGTGCCAGCAGTTTCCGCGGGGGCGGCCCTAGCTCCTACGAGCAGTACTTC. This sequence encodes CASSFRGGGPSSYEQYF.

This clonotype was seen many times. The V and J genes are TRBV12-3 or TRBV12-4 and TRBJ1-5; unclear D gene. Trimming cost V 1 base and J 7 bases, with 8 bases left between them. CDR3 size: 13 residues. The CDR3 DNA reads TGTGCCAGCAGTTTAGGGGAGGGCCAGCCCCAGCATTTT. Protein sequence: CASSLGEGQPQHF.

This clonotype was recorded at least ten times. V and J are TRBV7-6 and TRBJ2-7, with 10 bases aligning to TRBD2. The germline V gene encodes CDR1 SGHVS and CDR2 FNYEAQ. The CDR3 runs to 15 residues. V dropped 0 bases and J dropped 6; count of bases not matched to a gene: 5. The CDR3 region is CASSLATSGKGEQYF. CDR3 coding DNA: TGTGCCAGCAGCTTAGCAACTAGCGGGAAGGGCGAGCAGTACTTC.

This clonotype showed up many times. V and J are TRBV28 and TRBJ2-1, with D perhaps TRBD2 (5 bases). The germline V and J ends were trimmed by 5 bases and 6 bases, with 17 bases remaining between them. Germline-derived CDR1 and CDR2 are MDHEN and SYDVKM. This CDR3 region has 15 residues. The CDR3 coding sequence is TGTGCCAGCAGTGACGGGGATGGGCCCCCCAATGAGCAGTTCTTC. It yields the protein CASSDGDGPPNEQFF.

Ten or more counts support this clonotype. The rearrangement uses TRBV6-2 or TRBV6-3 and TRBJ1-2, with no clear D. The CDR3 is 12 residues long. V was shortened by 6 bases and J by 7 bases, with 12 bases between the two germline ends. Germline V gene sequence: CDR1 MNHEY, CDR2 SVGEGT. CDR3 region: CASSPGPLGYTF. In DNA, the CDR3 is TGTGCCAGCAGCCCGGGTCCACTTGGCTACACCTTC.

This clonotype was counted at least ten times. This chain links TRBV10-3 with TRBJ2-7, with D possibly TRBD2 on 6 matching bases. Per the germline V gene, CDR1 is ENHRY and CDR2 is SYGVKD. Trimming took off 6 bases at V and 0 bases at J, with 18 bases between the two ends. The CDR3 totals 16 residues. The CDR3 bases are TGTGCCATCAGGCAGGAGCGGGCGGGAAACTCCTACGAGCAGTACTTC. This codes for CAIRQERAGNSYEQYF.

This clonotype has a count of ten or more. The CDR3 sequence: CASLGVPRTDTQYF. CDR3 coding DNA: TGTGCCAGCCTGGGGGTACCCCGCACAGATACGCAGTATTTT. The V and J genes are TRBV11-2 and TRBJ2-3; either TRBD1 or TRBD2 may supply D (5 bases each). CDR1 is SGHAT, CDR2 FQNNGV, per germline. This CDR3 has 14 residues. The V gene lost 8 bases and the J gene lost 1 base, with 13 bases spanning the gap.

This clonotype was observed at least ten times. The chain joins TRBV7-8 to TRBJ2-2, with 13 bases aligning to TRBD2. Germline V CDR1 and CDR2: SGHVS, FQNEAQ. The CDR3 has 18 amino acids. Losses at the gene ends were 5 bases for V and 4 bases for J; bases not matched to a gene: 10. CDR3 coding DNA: TGTGCCAGCAGCGTCAGAGGACTAGCGGGAGCGGGCACCGGGGAGCTGTTTTTT. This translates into CASSVRGLAGAGTGELFF. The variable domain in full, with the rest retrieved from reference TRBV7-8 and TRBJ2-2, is GAGVSQSPRYKVAKRGQDVALRCDPISGHVSLFWYQQALGQGPEFLTYFQNEAQLDKSGLPSDRFFAERPEGSVSTLKIQRTQQEDSAVYLCASSVRGLAGAGTGELFFGEGSRLTVL.

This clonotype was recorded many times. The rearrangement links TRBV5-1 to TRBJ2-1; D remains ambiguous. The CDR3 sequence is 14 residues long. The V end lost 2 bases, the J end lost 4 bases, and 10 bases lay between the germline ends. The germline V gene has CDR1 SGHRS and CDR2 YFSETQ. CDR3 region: CASSFNGDYNEQFF. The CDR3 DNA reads TGCGCCAGCAGCTTCAACGGAGATTACAATGAGCAGTTCTTC.

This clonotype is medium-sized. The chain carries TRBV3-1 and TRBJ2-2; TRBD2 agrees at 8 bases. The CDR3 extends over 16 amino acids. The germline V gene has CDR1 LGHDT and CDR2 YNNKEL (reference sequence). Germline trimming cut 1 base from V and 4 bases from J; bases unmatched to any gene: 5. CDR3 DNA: TGTGCCAGCAGCCAAGGGAGGGGGACTAGCACCGGGGAGCTGTTTTTT. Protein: CASSQGRGTSTGELFF.

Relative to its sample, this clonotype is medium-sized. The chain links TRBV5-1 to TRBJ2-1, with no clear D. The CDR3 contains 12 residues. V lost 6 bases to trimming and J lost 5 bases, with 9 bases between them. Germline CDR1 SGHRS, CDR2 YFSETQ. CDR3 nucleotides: TGCGCCAGCAACCGATATGACAATGAGCAGTTCTTC. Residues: CASNRYDNEQFF.